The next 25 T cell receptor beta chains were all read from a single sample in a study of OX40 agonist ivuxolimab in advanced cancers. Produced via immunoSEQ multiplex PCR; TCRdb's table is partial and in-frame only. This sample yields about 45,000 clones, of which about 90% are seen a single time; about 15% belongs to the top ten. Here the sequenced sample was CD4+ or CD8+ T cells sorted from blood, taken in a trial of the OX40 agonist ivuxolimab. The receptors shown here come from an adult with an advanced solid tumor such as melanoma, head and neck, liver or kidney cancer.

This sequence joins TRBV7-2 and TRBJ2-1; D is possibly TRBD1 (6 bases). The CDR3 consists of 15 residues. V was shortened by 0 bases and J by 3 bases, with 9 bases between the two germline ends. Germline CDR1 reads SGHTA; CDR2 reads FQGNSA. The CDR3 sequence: CASSLAGAGYNEQFF. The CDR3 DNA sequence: TGTGCCAGCAGCTTAGCGGGGGCCGGCTACAATGAGCAGTTCTTC.

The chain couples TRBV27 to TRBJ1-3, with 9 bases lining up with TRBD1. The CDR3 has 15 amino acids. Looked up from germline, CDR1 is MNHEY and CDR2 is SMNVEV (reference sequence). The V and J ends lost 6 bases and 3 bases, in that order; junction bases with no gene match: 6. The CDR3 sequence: CASSQGTGSGNTIYF. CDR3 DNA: TGTGCCAGCAGCCAAGGGACAGGGAGTGGAAACACCATATATTTT.

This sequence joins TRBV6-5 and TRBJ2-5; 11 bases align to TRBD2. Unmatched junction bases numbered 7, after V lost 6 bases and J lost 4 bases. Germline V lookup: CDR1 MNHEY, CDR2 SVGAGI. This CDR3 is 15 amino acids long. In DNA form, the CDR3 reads TGTGCCAGCAGCGGACTAGCGGGCCTGGGAGAGACCCAGTACTTC. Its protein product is CASSGLAGLGETQYF.

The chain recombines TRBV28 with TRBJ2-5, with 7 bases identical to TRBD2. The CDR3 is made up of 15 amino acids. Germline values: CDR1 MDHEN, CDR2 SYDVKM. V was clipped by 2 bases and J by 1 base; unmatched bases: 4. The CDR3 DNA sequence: TGTGCCAGCAGTTTAGGGCTAGCGGTCCAAGAGACCCAGTACTTC. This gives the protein CASSLGLAVQETQYF.

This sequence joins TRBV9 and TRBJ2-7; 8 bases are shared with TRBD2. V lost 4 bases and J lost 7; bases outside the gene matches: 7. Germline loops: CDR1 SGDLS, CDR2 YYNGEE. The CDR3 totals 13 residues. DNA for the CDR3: TGTGCCAGCAGCCCAGCGGGGGTGGGAGAGCAGTACTTC. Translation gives CASSPAGVGEQYF.

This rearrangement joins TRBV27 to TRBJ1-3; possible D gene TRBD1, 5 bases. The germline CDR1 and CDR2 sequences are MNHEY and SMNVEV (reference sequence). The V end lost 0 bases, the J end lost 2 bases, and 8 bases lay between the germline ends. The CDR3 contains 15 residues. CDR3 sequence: CASSLSAGTGNTIYF. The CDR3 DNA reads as TGTGCCAGCAGTTTATCGGCAGGGACTGGAAACACCATATATTTT.

CDR3 coding DNA: TGCGCCAGCAGCCCTTTTACGCTTGGACAGCCCAGTAACTATGGCTACACCTTC. Translating gives CASSPFTLGQPSNYGYTF. The V and J genes are TRBV4-1 and TRBJ1-2; D may be TRBD1 (6 bases). V lost 4 bases and J 1 base, leaving 22 bases between the germline ends. This CDR3 region has 18 residues. Germline CDR1 and CDR2: MGHRA and YSYEKL.

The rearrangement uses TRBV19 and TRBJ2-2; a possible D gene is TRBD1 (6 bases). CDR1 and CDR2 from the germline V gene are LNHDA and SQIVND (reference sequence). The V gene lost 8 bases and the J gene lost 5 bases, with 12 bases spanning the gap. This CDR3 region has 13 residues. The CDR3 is CASGQKETGELFF. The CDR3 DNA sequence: TGTGCCAGTGGACAGAAAGAAACCGGGGAGCTGTTTTTT.

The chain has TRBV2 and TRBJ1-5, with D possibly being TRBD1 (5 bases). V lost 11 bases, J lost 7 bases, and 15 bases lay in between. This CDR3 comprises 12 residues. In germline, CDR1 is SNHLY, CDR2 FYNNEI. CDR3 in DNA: TGTGCCTCCAGGGAGGGGATGCAGCCCCAGCATTTT. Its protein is CASREGMQPQHF.

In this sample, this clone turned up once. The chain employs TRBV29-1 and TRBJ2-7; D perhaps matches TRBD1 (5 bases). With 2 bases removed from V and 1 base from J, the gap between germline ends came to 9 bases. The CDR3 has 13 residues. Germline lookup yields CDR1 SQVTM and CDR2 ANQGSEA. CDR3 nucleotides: TGCAGCGTTGAATATCAGGGTTCCTACGAGCAGTACTTC. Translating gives CSVEYQGSYEQYF.

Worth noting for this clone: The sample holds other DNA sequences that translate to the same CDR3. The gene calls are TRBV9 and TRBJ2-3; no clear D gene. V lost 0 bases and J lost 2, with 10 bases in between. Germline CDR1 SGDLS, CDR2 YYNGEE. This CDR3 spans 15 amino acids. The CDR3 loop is CASSVVGRNTDTQYF. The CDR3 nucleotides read TGTGCCAGCAGCGTAGTCGGCCGCAACACAGATACGCAGTATTTT.

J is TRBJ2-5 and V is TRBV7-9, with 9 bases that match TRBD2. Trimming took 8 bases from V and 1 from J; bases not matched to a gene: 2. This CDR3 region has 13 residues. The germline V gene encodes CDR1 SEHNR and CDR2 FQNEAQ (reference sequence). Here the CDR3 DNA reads TGTGCCAGCGCGACTAGCGGCCAAGAGACCCAGTACTTC. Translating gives CASATSGQETQYF. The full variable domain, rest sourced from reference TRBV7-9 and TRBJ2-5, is DTGVSQNPRHKITKRGQNVTFRCDPISEHNRLYWYRQTLGQGPEFLTYFQNEAQLEKSRLLSDRFSAERPKGSFSTLEIQRTEQGDSAMYLCASATSGQETQYFGPGTRLLVL.

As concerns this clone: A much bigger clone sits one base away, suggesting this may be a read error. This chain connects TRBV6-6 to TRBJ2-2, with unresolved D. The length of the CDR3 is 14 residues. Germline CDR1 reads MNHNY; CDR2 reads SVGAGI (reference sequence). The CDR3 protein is CASNYSGVTGELFF. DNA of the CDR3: TGTGCCAGCAATTACTCAGGAGTCACCGGGGAGCTGTTTTTT.

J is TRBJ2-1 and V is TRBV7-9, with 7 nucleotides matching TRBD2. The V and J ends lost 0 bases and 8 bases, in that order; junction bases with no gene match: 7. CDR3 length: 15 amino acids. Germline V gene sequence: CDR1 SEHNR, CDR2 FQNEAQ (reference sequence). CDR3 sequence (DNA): TGTGCCAGCAGCTTAGCTCGGGCGGGAGAGGATGAGCAGTTCTTC. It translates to CASSLARAGEDEQFF.

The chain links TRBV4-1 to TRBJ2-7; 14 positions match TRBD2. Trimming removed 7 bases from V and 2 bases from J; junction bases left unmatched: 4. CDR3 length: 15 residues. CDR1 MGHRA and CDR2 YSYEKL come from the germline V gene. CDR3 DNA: TGCGCCAGCACCGGACTAGCGGGAGGAGCCTACGAGCAGTACTTC. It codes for CASTGLAGGAYEQYF.

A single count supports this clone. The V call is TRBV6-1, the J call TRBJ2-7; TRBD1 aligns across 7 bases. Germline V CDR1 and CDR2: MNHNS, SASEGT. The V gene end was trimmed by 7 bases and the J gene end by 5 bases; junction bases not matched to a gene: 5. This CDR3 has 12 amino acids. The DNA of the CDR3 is TGTGCCAGCAAGACAGGGAAGAACGAGCAGTACTTC. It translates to CASKTGKNEQYF.

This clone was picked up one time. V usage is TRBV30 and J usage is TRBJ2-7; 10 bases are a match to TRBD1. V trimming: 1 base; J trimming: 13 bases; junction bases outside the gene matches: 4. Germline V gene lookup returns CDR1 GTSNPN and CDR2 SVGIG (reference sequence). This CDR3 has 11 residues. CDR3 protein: CAWSEGQGHYF. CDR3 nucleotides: TGTGCCTGGAGTGAGGGACAGGGGCATTACTTC.

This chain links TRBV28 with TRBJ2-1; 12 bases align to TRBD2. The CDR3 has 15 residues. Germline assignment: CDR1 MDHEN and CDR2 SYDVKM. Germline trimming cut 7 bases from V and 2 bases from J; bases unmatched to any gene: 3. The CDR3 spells CASTLAGGPYNEQFF. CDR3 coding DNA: TGTGCCAGCACACTAGCGGGAGGTCCCTACAATGAGCAGTTCTTC. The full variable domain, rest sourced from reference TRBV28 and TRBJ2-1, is DVKVTQSSRYLVKRTGEKVFLECVQDMDHENMFWYRQDPGLGLRLIYFSYDVKMKEKGDIPEGYSVSREKKERFSLILESASTNQTSMYLCASTLAGGPYNEQFFGPGTRLTVL.

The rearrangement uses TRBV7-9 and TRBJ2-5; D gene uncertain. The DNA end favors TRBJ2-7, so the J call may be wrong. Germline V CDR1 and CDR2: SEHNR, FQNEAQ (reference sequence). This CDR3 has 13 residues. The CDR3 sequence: CASSQLGRYEQYF. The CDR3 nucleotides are TGTGCCAGCAGCCAATTAGGCCGCTACGAGCAGTACTTC.

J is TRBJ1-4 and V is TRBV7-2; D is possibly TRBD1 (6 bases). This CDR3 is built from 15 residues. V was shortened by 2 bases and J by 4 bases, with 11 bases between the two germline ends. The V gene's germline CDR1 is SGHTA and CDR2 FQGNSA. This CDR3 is CASSLRTVLNEKLFF. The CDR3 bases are TGTGCCAGCAGCTTAAGGACAGTCCTTAATGAAAAACTGTTTTTT.

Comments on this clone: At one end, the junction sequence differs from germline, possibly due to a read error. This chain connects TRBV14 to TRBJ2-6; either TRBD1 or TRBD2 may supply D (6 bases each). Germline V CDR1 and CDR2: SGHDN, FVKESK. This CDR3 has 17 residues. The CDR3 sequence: CASRQGGLFSGANVLTF. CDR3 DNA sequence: TGTGCCAGCAGACAAGGGGGACTCTTCTCTGGGGCCAACGTCCTGACTTTC.

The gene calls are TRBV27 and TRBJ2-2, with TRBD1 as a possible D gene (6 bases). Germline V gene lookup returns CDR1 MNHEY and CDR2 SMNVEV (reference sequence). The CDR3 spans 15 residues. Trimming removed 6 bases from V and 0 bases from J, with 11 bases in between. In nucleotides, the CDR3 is TGTGCCAGCAGCGACAGGCCATCGAACACCGGGGAGCTGTTTTTT. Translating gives CASSDRPSNTGELFF.

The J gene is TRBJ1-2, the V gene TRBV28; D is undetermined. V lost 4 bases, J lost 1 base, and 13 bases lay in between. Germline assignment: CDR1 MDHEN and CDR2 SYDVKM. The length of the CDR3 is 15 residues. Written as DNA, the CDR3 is TGTGCCAGCAGTTGGAGTCCAGAGATTAACTATGGCTACACCTTC. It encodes CASSWSPEINYGYTF.

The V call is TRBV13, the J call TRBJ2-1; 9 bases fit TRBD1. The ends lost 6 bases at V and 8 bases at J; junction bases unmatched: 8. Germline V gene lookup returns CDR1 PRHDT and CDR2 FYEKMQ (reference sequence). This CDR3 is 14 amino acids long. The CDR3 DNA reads TGTGCCAGCAGAAAACAGGGGGCTGCGGATGAGCAGTTCTTC. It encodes CASRKQGAADEQFF. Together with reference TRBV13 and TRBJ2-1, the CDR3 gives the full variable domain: AAGVIQSPRHLIKEKRETATLKCYPIPRHDTVYWYQQGPGQDPQFLISFYEKMQSDKGSIPDRFSAQQFSDYHSELNMSSLELGDSALYFCASRKQGAADEQFFGPGTRLTVL.

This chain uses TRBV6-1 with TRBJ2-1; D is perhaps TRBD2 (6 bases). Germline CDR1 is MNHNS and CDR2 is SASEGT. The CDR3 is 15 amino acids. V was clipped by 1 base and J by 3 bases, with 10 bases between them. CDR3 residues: CASSEGGVLYNEQFF. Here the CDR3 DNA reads TGTGCCAGCAGTGAAGGGGGGGTTCTCTACAATGAGCAGTTCTTC.